This T cell receptor beta chain originates from a study of human T cells and chemical hapten exposure. Each CDR3 protein is one row after TCRdb ran MiXCR on the RACE reads. This sample carries 150,000 to 200,000 distinct CDR3 sequences, around 15% of them seen once, and the ten largest clones take approximately 1.5%. Time point in this sample: patch test 1, 2 weeks after DPC sensitization. Treatment denoted: therapeutic diphenylcyclopropenone sensitization with weekly scalp DPC. The study drew its donors from alopecia patients who were 18 to 70 years old and suitable for DPC. Germline V gene data show CDR1 as SGDLS and CDR2 as YYNGEE. The CDR3 is 13 residues long. V was pared by 1 base and J by 1 base, with 5 bases between. This clonotype was seen many times.

Source: whole blood, taken in connection with sensitization to the hapten diphenylcyclopropenone (DPC). The V call is TRBV9, the J call TRBJ1-1, with D hard to call. The sequence was collected from a woman aged 25-40 years with alopecia areata. Some clones in this sample may be carry-over from other donors' samples. The CDR3 region has the DNA TGTGCCAGCAGCGTAACGGGGAACACTGAAGCTTTCTTT. It translates to CASSVTGNTEAFF.